This T cell receptor beta chain came from a study of Ad26.COV2.S vaccination and SARS-CoV-2 variants. Study as a whole: The trial was COV1001 and the donor's arm was Ad26.COV2.S.

The treatment was: some 20 received Ad26.COV2.S at low or high dose, single or two shots; 5 received placebo; per-sample allocation not given. After the first vaccine or placebo injection, samples were drawn on day 63. Generated by immunoSEQ multiplex PCR, the TCRdb table keeps only in-frame clones and is missing some. This table holds hundreds of thousands of clones, 89% found once. The V gene lost 5 bases and the J gene lost 5 bases, with 18 bases spanning the gap. This CDR3 has 15 residues. Germline-derived CDR1 and CDR2 are PRHDT and FYEKMQ (reference sequence). The sample in question was peripheral blood, obtained in a trial of Ad26.COV2.S vaccine versus placebo. V usage is TRBV13 and J usage is TRBJ2-5, with D perhaps matching TRBD1 (7 bases). This TCR derives from a person between 18 and 59 years old who received the Ad26.COV2.S COVID-19 vaccine or a placebo. The DNA of the CDR3 is TGTGCCAGCAGCCTTTTTTCTCAGGGGGGTGAGACCCAGTACTTC. This translates into CASSLFSQGGETQYF.